This T cell receptor beta chain originates from a study of blood T cells in healthy people across ages. The study's findings and limits: Roughly linear age-related decline in beta diversity appeared, significant by age roughly 40. Estimates of total diversity, which came from one million sequenced T cells, were considered to be underestimates.

Then a second PCR, running roughly 7 to 11 cycles, was carried out with a sample-barcoded 5' primer and a J-beta primer mix. TCRdb ran MiXCR on the 5' RACE reads and lists one entry per CDR3 protein. The sample shows approximately 900,000 distinct CDR3 sequences, around 29% of them seen only once. This CDR3 contains 11 residues. Germline V gene data show CDR1 as MNHEY and CDR2 as SVGAGI. J gave up 9 bases and V 10 bases, and 6 bases lay outside the gene matches. This clonotype was counted only a few times. Its antigen is undetermined. These data were also filed under a second study, of T cells of mothers and their children. That work states: Persistent microchimeric T cell clones were not found at ~100 per million sensitivity.

This chain connects TRBV6-5 to TRBJ2-1; 7 bases agree with TRBD1. This receptor was identified in a middle-aged woman in good health. Sample: blood. CDR3 sequence: CATRQGGEQFF. CDR3 nucleotide sequence: TGTGCCACACGACAGGGTGGTGAGCAGTTCTTC.